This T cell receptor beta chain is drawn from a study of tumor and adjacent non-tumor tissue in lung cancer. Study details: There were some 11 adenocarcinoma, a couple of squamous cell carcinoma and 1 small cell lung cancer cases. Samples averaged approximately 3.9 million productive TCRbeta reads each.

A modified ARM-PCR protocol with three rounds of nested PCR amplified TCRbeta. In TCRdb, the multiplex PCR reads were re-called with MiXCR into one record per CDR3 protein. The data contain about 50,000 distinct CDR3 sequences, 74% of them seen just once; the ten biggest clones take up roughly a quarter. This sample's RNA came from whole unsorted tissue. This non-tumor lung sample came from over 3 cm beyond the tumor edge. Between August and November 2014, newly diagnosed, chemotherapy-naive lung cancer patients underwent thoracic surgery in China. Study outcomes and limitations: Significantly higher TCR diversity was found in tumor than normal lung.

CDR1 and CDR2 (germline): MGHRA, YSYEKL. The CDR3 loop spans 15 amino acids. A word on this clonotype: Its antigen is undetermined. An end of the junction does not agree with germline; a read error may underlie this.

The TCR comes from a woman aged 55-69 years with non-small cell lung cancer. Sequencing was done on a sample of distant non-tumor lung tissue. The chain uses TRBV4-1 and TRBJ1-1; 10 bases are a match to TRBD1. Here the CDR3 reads CASSQGQGVKVEAFF. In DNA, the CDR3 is TGCGCCAGTAGCCAAGGACAGGGGGTGAAGGTTGAAGCTTTCTTT.